The rows below give T cell receptor beta chains drawn from one sample of a study of blood T cell repertoires in COVID-19. Some clones are missing from TCRdb's copy, which holds only in-frame ones; the method was immunoSEQ multiplex PCR. The data show roughly 140,000 clones, roughly 80% seen once. Sequencing was carried out using PBMCs or T cells enriched from blood (not recorded which). The source of these receptors is a man in his fifties who had recovered from COVID-19. The CDR3 runs from the conserved cysteine through the conserved F or W. The order of the fields is clone size, V gene, CDR3 length, J gene, D gene, CDR3 DNA, CDR3 protein. A D gene is named only where the DNA matches it firmly. Clone size is stated in some rows and not others, as once, few, many or a class when expanded.

-	TRBV12-5	14	TRBJ2-3	-	TGTGCTAGTGGTTTACAGGGAGGGGCAGATACGCAGTATTTT	CASGLQGGADTQYF
-	TRBV6-5	15	TRBJ1-2	-	TGTGCCAGCAGTTACTCGGCCAGACTTAACTATGGCTACACCTTC	CASSYSARLNYGYTF
-	TRBV11-2	18	TRBJ2-7	TRBD2	TGTGCCAGCAGCTTAGAGATTGGACTAGCGGGGGGAAGGCGGGAGCAGTACTTC	CASSLEIGLAGGRREQYF
-	TRBV19	15	TRBJ1-2	-	TGTGCCAGTCAACTCCGGGACACCTCTAACTATGGCTACACCTTC	CASQLRDTSNYGYTF
-	TRBV7-8	16	TRBJ2-3	-	TGTGCCAGCAGCTTAGTAGGGGGGGCCCGAACAGATACGCAGTATTTT	CASSLVGGARTDTQYF
-	TRBV9	17	TRBJ2-1	-	TGTGCCAGCAGCGTAATTGGCGGATCCCAATCGTACAATGAGCAGTTCTTC	CASSVIGGSQSYNEQFF
-	TRBV6-5	15	TRBJ1-6	TRBD1	TGTGCCAGCAGGGGGACAGGAAGCTATAATTCACCCCTCCACTTT	CASRGTGSYNSPLHF
-	TRBV18	14	TRBJ2-5	TRBD1	TGTGCCAGCGGGGCCGGGACAGGAAAAGAGACCCAGTACTTC	CASGAGTGKETQYF
few	TRBV7-3	15	TRBJ2-3	TRBD1	TGTGCCAGCAGCCCGACAGGGGGAAGCACAGATACGCAGTATTTT	CASSPTGGSTDTQYF
-	TRBV5-1	14	TRBJ2-7	-	TGCGCCAGCAGCTTGGGGGATTTCGGGAACGAGCAGTACTTC	CASSLGDFGNEQYF
-	TRBV18	15	TRBJ2-7	TRBD2	TGTGCCAGCTCGGAGCGGGGGGGCCGTGCCTACGAGCAGTACTTC	CASSERGGRAYEQYF
-	TRBV5-6	16	TRBJ1-4	TRBD1	TGTGCCAGCAGCGCCCACAGACAGGGCTGGGTTGAAAAACTGTTTTTT	CASSAHRQGWVEKLFF
-	TRBV7-8	12	TRBJ2-1	-	TGTGCCAGCAGCTTAAGAGGGTATGAGCAGTTCTTC	CASSLRGYEQFF
-	TRBV5-6	12	TRBJ2-5	-	TGTGCCAGCAGCTCCGGAGGGGAGACCCAGTACTTC	CASSSGGETQYF
-	TRBV9	15	TRBJ1-1	-	TGTGCCAGCACCCCCCCCAGGGGCTTGAACACTGAAGCTTTCTTT	CASTPPRGLNTEAFF
-	TRBV19	14	TRBJ2-3	-	TGTGCCAGTAGTATCGGACAGAGCACAGATACGCAGTATTTT	CASSIGQSTDTQYF
-	TRBV12-3/TRBV12-4	13	TRBJ1-2	-	TGTGCCAGCAGTTCGGGACAAGACTATGGCTACACCTTC	CASSSGQDYGYTF
once	TRBV24-1	15	TRBJ2-1	TRBD1	TGTGCCACCAGTGACGGTGGACAGGGGGCATTCGAGCAGTTCTTC	CATSDGGQGAFEQFF
-	TRBV20-1	11	TRBJ2-5	-	TGCAGTGCCCACCAGTGGGAGACCCAGTACTTC	CSAHQWETQYF
-	TRBV6-5	16	TRBJ1-6	-	TGTGCCAGCAGTTACTCCGCAATCGGGTTGGATTCACCCCTCCACTTT	CASSYSAIGLDSPLHF
-	TRBV5-1	14	TRBJ2-7	-	TGCGCCAGCAGCTTTGACAGATTCTCCTACGAGCAGTACTTC	CASSFDRFSYEQYF
-	TRBV5-1	15	TRBJ2-2	TRBD1	TGCGCCAGCAGCTTCCGGGACAGGGGCACCGGGGAGCTGTTTTTT	CASSFRDRGTGELFF
-	TRBV14	17	TRBJ2-1	TRBD2	TGTGCCAGTAGAAGCGGGGGGGCCTTGAGCTCCTACAATGAGCAGTTCTTC	CASRSGGALSSYNEQFF
-	TRBV7-9	17	TRBJ2-1	TRBD2	TGTGCCAGCAGCCCTCGCAGCGGGGGGGCCTCCTACAATGAGCAGTTCTTC	CASSPRSGGASYNEQFF
once	TRBV6-5	14	TRBJ2-2	TRBD1	TGTGCCAGCAGTTGGGACAGGCGCACCGGGGAGCTGTTTTTT	CASSWDRRTGELFF
-	TRBV7-9	17	TRBJ1-1	-	TGTGCCAGCAGCTTAGGGGCTACAGGGAAGAAGGACACTGAAGCTTTCTTT	CASSLGATGKKDTEAFF
-	TRBV7-8	18	TRBJ1-5	TRBD1	TGTGCCAGCAGCTTGGGACAGGGGGGCCAATATAGCAATCAGCCCCAGCATTTT	CASSLGQGGQYSNQPQHF
once	TRBV20-1	13	TRBJ2-7	TRBD2	TGCAGTGCTAGTCCGGGGGGGACGGGGGAGCAGTACTTC	CSASPGGTGEQYF
once	TRBV24-1	14	TRBJ1-5	-	TGTGCCACCAGTGATAGGGGCAACAATCAGCCCCAGCATTTT	CATSDRGNNQPQHF
-	TRBV29-1	13	TRBJ1-1	-	TGCAGCGTCTCCCAGACAGCCAACACTGAAGCTTTCTTT	CSVSQTANTEAFF
-	TRBV14	19	TRBJ2-7	-	TGTGCCAGCAGCCAAGCCCCCCTCCTAGTGGGGGGGCGCTCCTACGAGCAGTACTTC	CASSQAPLLVGGRSYEQYF
few	TRBV30	15	TRBJ1-1	-	TGTGCCTGGAGTGTGCGGGGGGCGGTGTCCACTGAAGCTTTCTTT	CAWSVRGAVSTEAFF
-	TRBV14	13	TRBJ2-7	-	TGTGCCAGCAGCCGCACCATGAGGGTCGAGCAGTACTTC	CASSRTMRVEQYF